This is a list of T cell receptor beta chains from one sample in a study of tumor-infiltrating lymphocytes in primary liver carcinoma. TCRdb used MiXCR to reprocess the multiplex PCR reads, holding one entry per CDR3 protein. The repertoire holds around 54,000 distinct CDR3 sequences, with over 65% as singletons. The sequencing sample was made of liver tumor tissue from sampling region 2. The receptors were sampled from a middle-aged man with primary liver carcinoma and hepatitis B virus infection. CDR3s include the opening cysteine and the closing phenylalanine or tryptophan. A D gene is named only where the DNA matches it firmly. Expanded clones are given a class, and other clones once, few, many or no size at all.

D gene | clone size | J gene | V gene | CDR3 DNA | CDR3 protein
TRBD2 | NA | TRBJ2-3 | TRBV10-3 | TGTGCCGTCTCAAGAAGGATTCTAGCGGGAGAGGGGACAGATATGCAGTATTTT | CAVSRRILAGEGTDMQYF
TRBD1 | NA | TRBJ2-2 | TRBV18 | TGTGCCAGCTCATCACCGGGACAGGGGACCGGGGAGCTGTTTTTT | CASSSPGQGTGELFF
NA | few | TRBJ2-7 | TRBV11-1 | TGTGCCAACAGCTTAGAGGCGACTGTGTCCTACGAGCAGTATTTC | CANSLEATVSYEQYF
NA | NA | TRBJ2-7 | TRBV29-1 | TGCAGCGTTGGGTGCAGTGCGTCCCACGAGCAGTACTTC | CSVGCSASHEQYF
TRBD2 | NA | TRBJ2-7 | TRBV11-2 | TGTGTCAGCAGCTTATCCATTGGACTAGCGGGAGGGAGGTACGAGCAGTACTTC | CVSSLSIGLAGGRYEQYF
NA | once | TRBJ2-5 | TRBV11-2 | TGTACCAGCAGCCCGGCCGGAGGGGACCAAGAGACCCAGTACTTC | CTSSPAGGDQETQYF
NA | few | TRBJ2-1 | TRBV9 | TGTGCCAGCAGCGTAGAGGGCGTGGGGGTTGAGCAGTTCTTC | CASSVEGVGVEQFF
TRBD1 | NA | TRBJ2-6 | TRBV6-5 | TGTGTCAGCAGGGCAGGGGACAGTTCCGGGGCCAACGCCCTGACTTTC | CVSRAGDSSGANALTF
TRBD2 | NA | TRBJ2-3 | TRBV12-3/TRBV12-4 | TGTGCCAGCGGTTTATCTGCGGGAGCGGAAGATACGCAGTATTTT | CASGLSAGAEDTQYF
NA | NA | TRBJ1-5 | TRBV6-1 | TGTGCCAGCACTTGGGGATGGACAATCGATCAGCCCCAGCATTTT | CASTWGWTIDQPQHF
NA | many | TRBJ2-2 | TRBV28 | TGTGCCAGCAGTTCCAGGGGATCGAACACCGGGGAGCTGTTTTTT | CASSSRGSNTGELFF
NA | NA | TRBJ2-2 | TRBV11-2 | TGTGCCAGCTGCTTAGTGGAGCTAGTGGGAACCGGGGAGCCGTTTTTT | CASCLVELVGTGEPFF